This record concerns one T cell receptor beta chain sequence. V lost 2 bases and J 3 bases, leaving 7 bases between the germline ends. From germline, CDR1 is SGHAT and CDR2 FQNNGV. The CDR3 consists of 13 residues. Survey-level immunoSEQ sequencing profiled the TCR beta repertoire. The protocol was immunoSEQ multiplex PCR, while the TCRdb copy is restricted to in-frame clones and leaves out a portion. The sample includes around 50,000 clones, approximately 95% of them seen just once. V gene TRBV11-2 combines with J gene TRBJ1-1, with a tentative D call TRBD1 (5 bases). This sequence was found in a middle-aged man with rheumatoid arthritis. The material sequenced was PBMCs. The CDR3 nucleotides read TGTGCCAGCAGCTTAAGCAGGGACACTGAAGCTTTCTTT. Translated, it gives CASSLSRDTEAFF.